A selection of T cell receptor beta chains follows, all from one sample in a study of T-cell memory formation after mild COVID-19. TCRdb re-analysed the 5' RACE reads in MiXCR, keeping a single row per CDR3 protein. The sample lists approximately 150,000 distinct CDR3 sequences; 6% to 7% were seen once. The sequenced sample was PBMCs or a T cell subset sorted from them (not recorded which). Receptors originate from an adult woman who had mild COVID-19 (a few samples of this study predate the infection). Cell type and time point are not known. Both conserved end residues are part of each CDR3. The D gene is left open where the match is weak. Size is stated for part of the rows, as once, few or many counts, or as a class when the clone is expanded.

len: 12; d_gene: -; v_gene: TRBV9; abundance: many; j_gene: TRBJ2-1; CDR3aa: CASSPIHGEQFF; CDR3nt: TGTGCCAGCAGTCCTATTCACGGTGAGCAGTTCTTC
len: 14; d_gene: -; v_gene: TRBV28; abundance: many; j_gene: TRBJ1-5; CDR3aa: CASKKAGSNQPQHF; CDR3nt: TGTGCCAGCAAAAAGGCGGGGAGCAATCAGCCCCAGCATTTT
len: 15; d_gene: -; v_gene: TRBV24-1; abundance: many; j_gene: TRBJ2-7; CDR3aa: CATSGSGQGSYEQYF; CDR3nt: TGTGCCACCAGTGGGTCTGGGCAGGGGTCTTACGAGCAGTACTTC
len: 18; d_gene: TRBD2; v_gene: TRBV7-2; abundance: -; j_gene: TRBJ2-5; CDR3aa: CASSYIKGLAGVLETQYF; CDR3nt: TGTGCCAGCAGCTACATCAAAGGGCTAGCGGGGGTTTTGGAGACCCAGTACTTC
len: 16; d_gene: TRBD1; v_gene: TRBV4-2; abundance: few; j_gene: TRBJ2-3; CDR3aa: CASSQGQGANTDTQYF; CDR3nt: TGTGCCAGCAGCCAAGGACAGGGGGCGAACACAGATACGCAGTATTTT
len: 19; d_gene: TRBD2; v_gene: TRBV20-1; abundance: many; j_gene: TRBJ2-3; CDR3aa: CSARDSYRSGGPGTDTQYF; CDR3nt: TGCAGTGCTAGAGATAGCTACAGGTCGGGAGGGCCTGGCACAGATACGCAGTATTTT
len: 13; d_gene: -; v_gene: TRBV30; abundance: many; j_gene: TRBJ2-7; CDR3aa: CALQRAAAYEQYF; CDR3nt: TGTGCCTTGCAAAGGGCAGCCGCCTACGAGCAGTACTTC
len: 16; d_gene: TRBD2; v_gene: TRBV7-3; abundance: few; j_gene: TRBJ2-2; CDR3aa: CASSSSTGTSTGELFF; CDR3nt: TGTGCCAGCAGCTCATCTACCGGGACTAGCACCGGGGAGCTGTTTTTT
len: 14; d_gene: TRBD2; v_gene: TRBV10-3; abundance: many; j_gene: TRBJ2-7; CDR3aa: CATGLAGPSYEQYF; CDR3nt: TGTGCCACGGGACTAGCGGGACCCTCCTACGAGCAGTACTTC
len: 16; d_gene: TRBD1; v_gene: TRBV11-2; abundance: many; j_gene: TRBJ2-1; CDR3aa: CASRYTGTGGLNEQFF; CDR3nt: TGTGCCAGCAGGTATACCGGGACAGGGGGCCTGAATGAGCAGTTCTTC
len: 13; d_gene: -; v_gene: TRBV30; abundance: many; j_gene: TRBJ2-7; CDR3aa: CAWSGTPTYEQYF; CDR3nt: TGTGCCTGGAGCGGGACACCGACTTACGAGCAGTACTTC
len: 12; d_gene: -; v_gene: TRBV12-3/TRBV12-4; abundance: -; j_gene: TRBJ1-6; CDR3aa: CASSFWSSPLHF; CDR3nt: TGTGCCAGCAGTTTCTGGAGCTCACCCCTCCACTTT
len: 16; d_gene: TRBD1; v_gene: TRBV12-3/TRBV12-4; abundance: many; j_gene: TRBJ2-1; CDR3aa: CASSFRGQVSYNEQFF; CDR3nt: TGTGCCAGCAGTTTCCGAGGACAGGTCTCCTACAATGAGCAGTTCTTC
len: 16; d_gene: -; v_gene: TRBV9; abundance: many; j_gene: TRBJ2-3; CDR3aa: CASSVAAGSSTDTQYF; CDR3nt: TGTGCCAGCAGCGTAGCAGCAGGGTCTAGCACAGATACGCAGTATTTT
len: 14; d_gene: -; v_gene: TRBV29-1; abundance: many; j_gene: TRBJ1-2; CDR3aa: CSVEGGKANYGYTF; CDR3nt: TGCAGCGTTGAAGGAGGGAAAGCTAACTATGGCTACACCTTC
len: 12; d_gene: -; v_gene: TRBV12-3/TRBV12-4; abundance: many; j_gene: TRBJ1-5; CDR3aa: CASRGGNQPQHF; CDR3nt: TGTGCCAGCCGGGGCGGCAATCAGCCCCAGCATTTT
len: 12; d_gene: TRBD1; v_gene: TRBV29-1; abundance: -; j_gene: TRBJ2-7; CDR3aa: CSVGDRGGEQYF; CDR3nt: TGCAGCGTTGGGGACAGGGGAGGCGAGCAGTACTTC
len: 14; d_gene: -; v_gene: TRBV12-3/TRBV12-4; abundance: few; j_gene: TRBJ1-4; CDR3aa: CASSLETWGEKLFF; CDR3nt: TGTGCCAGCAGTTTGGAGACCTGGGGTGAAAAACTGTTTTTT
len: 14; d_gene: TRBD2; v_gene: TRBV18; abundance: few; j_gene: TRBJ2-7; CDR3aa: CASSPALAVAEQYF; CDR3nt: TGTGCCAGCTCCCCGGCTCTAGCGGTAGCCGAGCAGTACTTC
len: 12; d_gene: TRBD2; v_gene: TRBV6-2/TRBV6-3; abundance: -; j_gene: TRBJ2-1; CDR3aa: CAATSGSNEQFF; CDR3nt: TGTGCCGCGACTAGCGGGAGTAATGAGCAGTTCTTC
len: 16; d_gene: TRBD1; v_gene: TRBV5-1; abundance: many; j_gene: TRBJ2-7; CDR3aa: CASSFDQGTALYEQYF; CDR3nt: TGCGCCAGCAGCTTTGACCAGGGGACAGCCCTCTACGAGCAGTACTTC
len: 14; d_gene: TRBD1; v_gene: TRBV9; abundance: many; j_gene: TRBJ2-2; CDR3aa: CASRDRVNTGELFF; CDR3nt: TGTGCCAGCAGGGACAGGGTTAACACCGGGGAGCTGTTTTTT
len: 12; d_gene: -; v_gene: TRBV7-9; abundance: -; j_gene: TRBJ1-6; CDR3aa: CASSNSNSPLHF; CDR3nt: TGTGCCAGCAGCAACAGTAATTCACCCCTCCACTTT
len: 12; d_gene: -; v_gene: TRBV24-1; abundance: few; j_gene: TRBJ1-1; CDR3aa: CATRDRNTEAFF; CDR3nt: TGTGCCACCAGGGACAGGAACACTGAAGCTTTCTTT
len: 13; d_gene: -; v_gene: TRBV6-2/TRBV6-3; abundance: -; j_gene: TRBJ1-1; CDR3aa: CASSPRMNTEAFF; CDR3nt: TGTGCCAGCAGCCCGAGGATGAACACTGAAGCTTTCTTT
len: 13; d_gene: -; v_gene: TRBV11-3; abundance: many; j_gene: TRBJ2-5; CDR3aa: CASSRGSQETQYF; CDR3nt: TGTGCCAGCAGCCGCGGCAGCCAAGAGACCCAGTACTTC
len: 14; d_gene: TRBD2; v_gene: TRBV6-2/TRBV6-3; abundance: many; j_gene: TRBJ2-1; CDR3aa: CASSRAGGQNEQFF; CDR3nt: TGTGCCAGCAGCCGGGCGGGAGGGCAAAATGAGCAGTTCTTC
len: 15; d_gene: -; v_gene: TRBV7-2; abundance: -; j_gene: TRBJ2-3; CDR3aa: CASSLGAPFTDTQYF; CDR3nt: TGTGCCAGCAGCTTGGGGGCCCCGTTCACAGATACGCAGTATTTT
len: 15; d_gene: -; v_gene: TRBV20-1; abundance: few; j_gene: TRBJ1-5; CDR3aa: CSARVVGGLNQPQHF; CDR3nt: TGCAGTGCTAGAGTAGTGGGGGGGCTCAATCAGCCCCAGCATTTT
len: 15; d_gene: -; v_gene: TRBV3-1; abundance: few; j_gene: TRBJ2-3; CDR3aa: CASSQDPGDSNTQYF; CDR3nt: TGTGCCAGCAGCCAAGACCCGGGGGACTCGAATACGCAGTATTTT
len: 13; d_gene: TRBD1; v_gene: TRBV10-3; abundance: few; j_gene: TRBJ1-1; CDR3aa: CAIKQGAGTEAFF; CDR3nt: TGTGCCATTAAACAGGGGGCGGGCACTGAAGCTTTCTTT
len: 14; d_gene: -; v_gene: TRBV20-1; abundance: many; j_gene: TRBJ1-5; CDR3aa: CSASQGRSNQPQHF; CDR3nt: TGCAGTGCTAGTCAGGGAAGGAGCAATCAGCCCCAGCATTTT
len: 13; d_gene: -; v_gene: TRBV5-1; abundance: many; j_gene: TRBJ1-2; CDR3aa: CASSLDTDYGYTF; CDR3nt: TGCGCCAGCAGCTTAGACACCGACTATGGCTACACCTTC
len: 10; d_gene: -; v_gene: TRBV20-1; abundance: many; j_gene: TRBJ2-5; CDR3aa: CSVRRETQYF; CDR3nt: TGCAGTGTAAGACGAGAGACCCAGTACTTC
len: 17; d_gene: TRBD1; v_gene: TRBV19; abundance: -; j_gene: TRBJ1-5; CDR3aa: CASRPLGTGGRNQPQHF; CDR3nt: TGTGCCAGTAGGCCCCTCGGGACAGGGGGCCGGAATCAGCCCCAGCATTTT
len: 17; d_gene: TRBD1; v_gene: TRBV18; abundance: -; j_gene: TRBJ2-7; CDR3aa: CASSPPRGQGVGNEQYF; CDR3nt: TGTGCCAGCTCACCACCGAGGGGACAGGGGGTTGGAAACGAGCAGTACTTC
len: 15; d_gene: TRBD2; v_gene: TRBV5-1; abundance: -; j_gene: TRBJ2-1; CDR3aa: CASSPRLAGENEQFF; CDR3nt: TGCGCCAGCAGCCCCAGACTAGCGGGGGAAAATGAGCAGTTCTTC
len: 15; d_gene: -; v_gene: TRBV6-1; abundance: few; j_gene: TRBJ2-1; CDR3aa: CASSELSTSWDEQFF; CDR3nt: TGTGCCAGCAGTGAATTGAGCACCTCCTGGGATGAGCAGTTCTTC
len: 17; d_gene: -; v_gene: TRBV6-6; abundance: many; j_gene: TRBJ2-7; CDR3aa: CASTYLELASEYYEQYF; CDR3nt: TGTGCCAGCACGTATCTTGAACTGGCTAGCGAGTACTACGAGCAGTACTTC
len: 13; d_gene: TRBD1; v_gene: TRBV12-3/TRBV12-4; abundance: -; j_gene: TRBJ1-1; CDR3aa: CASSNRDSGRAFF; CDR3nt: TGTGCCAGCAGCAATCGGGACAGCGGCCGAGCTTTCTTT
len: 16; d_gene: -; v_gene: TRBV11-2; abundance: -; j_gene: TRBJ2-1; CDR3aa: CASSSLKRSGYNEQFF; CDR3nt: TGTGCCAGCAGCTCCCTTAAGCGGAGTGGCTACAATGAGCAGTTCTTC
len: 16; d_gene: TRBD1; v_gene: TRBV4-3; abundance: -; j_gene: TRBJ2-7; CDR3aa: CASSQGTSDRAYEQYF; CDR3nt: TGCGCCAGCAGCCAGGGAACTTCAGACAGGGCTTACGAGCAGTACTTC
len: 13; d_gene: -; v_gene: TRBV5-6; abundance: many; j_gene: TRBJ2-1; CDR3aa: CASSLAGTDEQFF; CDR3nt: TGTGCCAGCAGCTTGGCGGGAACGGATGAGCAGTTCTTC
len: 12; d_gene: -; v_gene: TRBV5-6; abundance: -; j_gene: TRBJ1-5; CDR3aa: CASSLGLNPQHF; CDR3nt: TGTGCCAGCAGCCTGGGGCTCAATCCCCAGCATTTT
len: 13; d_gene: TRBD1; v_gene: TRBV12-3/TRBV12-4; abundance: many; j_gene: TRBJ2-7; CDR3aa: CASSPGQGGEQYF; CDR3nt: TGTGCCAGCAGCCCGGGACAGGGGGGCGAGCAGTACTTC
len: 13; d_gene: TRBD2; v_gene: TRBV24-1; abundance: few; j_gene: TRBJ2-1; CDR3aa: CATSTSVSNEQFF; CDR3nt: TGTGCCACCTCCACTAGCGTAAGCAATGAGCAGTTCTTC
len: 17; d_gene: TRBD1; v_gene: TRBV24-1; abundance: many; j_gene: TRBJ2-1; CDR3aa: CATSDLLQGDDRNEQFF; CDR3nt: TGTGCCACCAGTGATTTATTACAGGGGGACGACAGGAATGAGCAGTTCTTC
len: 14; d_gene: -; v_gene: TRBV12-3/TRBV12-4; abundance: -; j_gene: TRBJ1-4; CDR3aa: CASSLREGGEKLFF; CDR3nt: TGTGCCAGCAGTTTACGCGAGGGCGGTGAAAAACTGTTTTTT
len: 15; d_gene: TRBD2; v_gene: TRBV5-1; abundance: -; j_gene: TRBJ2-7; CDR3aa: CASSLDGRGAYEQYF; CDR3nt: TGCGCCAGCAGCTTGGATGGCCGGGGGGCCTACGAGCAGTACTTC
len: 14; d_gene: -; v_gene: TRBV12-3/TRBV12-4; abundance: few; j_gene: TRBJ1-5; CDR3aa: CASNRHRDNQPQHF; CDR3nt: TGTGCCAGCAACCGGCACAGGGATAATCAGCCCCAGCATTTT
len: 13; d_gene: -; v_gene: TRBV27; abundance: many; j_gene: TRBJ2-7; CDR3aa: CASSFDGKYEQYF; CDR3nt: TGTGCCAGCAGTTTTGACGGGAAATACGAGCAGTACTTC
len: 15; d_gene: -; v_gene: TRBV19; abundance: -; j_gene: TRBJ1-2; CDR3aa: CASNNWDSGNYGYTF; CDR3nt: TGTGCCAGTAACAACTGGGACTCGGGGAACTATGGCTACACCTTC
len: 15; d_gene: -; v_gene: TRBV19; abundance: few; j_gene: TRBJ2-7; CDR3aa: CASSMSGWDMYEQYF; CDR3nt: TGTGCCAGTAGTATGTCGGGTTGGGATATGTACGAGCAGTACTTC